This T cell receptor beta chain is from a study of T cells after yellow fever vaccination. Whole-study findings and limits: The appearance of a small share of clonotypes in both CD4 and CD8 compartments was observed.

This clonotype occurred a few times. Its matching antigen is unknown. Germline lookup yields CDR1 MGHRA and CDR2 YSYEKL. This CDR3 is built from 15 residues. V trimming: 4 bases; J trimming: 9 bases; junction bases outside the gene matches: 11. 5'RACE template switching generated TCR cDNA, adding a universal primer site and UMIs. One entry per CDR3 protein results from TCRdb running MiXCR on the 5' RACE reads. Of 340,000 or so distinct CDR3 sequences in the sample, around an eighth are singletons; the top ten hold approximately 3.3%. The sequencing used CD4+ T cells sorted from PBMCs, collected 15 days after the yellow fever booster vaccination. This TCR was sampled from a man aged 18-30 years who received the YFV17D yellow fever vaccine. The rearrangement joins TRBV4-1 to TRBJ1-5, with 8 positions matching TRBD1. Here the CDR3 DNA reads TGCGCCAGCAGCCCAGGACAGGGACCCGGTCGGCCCCAGCATTTT. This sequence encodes CASSPGQGPGRPQHF.